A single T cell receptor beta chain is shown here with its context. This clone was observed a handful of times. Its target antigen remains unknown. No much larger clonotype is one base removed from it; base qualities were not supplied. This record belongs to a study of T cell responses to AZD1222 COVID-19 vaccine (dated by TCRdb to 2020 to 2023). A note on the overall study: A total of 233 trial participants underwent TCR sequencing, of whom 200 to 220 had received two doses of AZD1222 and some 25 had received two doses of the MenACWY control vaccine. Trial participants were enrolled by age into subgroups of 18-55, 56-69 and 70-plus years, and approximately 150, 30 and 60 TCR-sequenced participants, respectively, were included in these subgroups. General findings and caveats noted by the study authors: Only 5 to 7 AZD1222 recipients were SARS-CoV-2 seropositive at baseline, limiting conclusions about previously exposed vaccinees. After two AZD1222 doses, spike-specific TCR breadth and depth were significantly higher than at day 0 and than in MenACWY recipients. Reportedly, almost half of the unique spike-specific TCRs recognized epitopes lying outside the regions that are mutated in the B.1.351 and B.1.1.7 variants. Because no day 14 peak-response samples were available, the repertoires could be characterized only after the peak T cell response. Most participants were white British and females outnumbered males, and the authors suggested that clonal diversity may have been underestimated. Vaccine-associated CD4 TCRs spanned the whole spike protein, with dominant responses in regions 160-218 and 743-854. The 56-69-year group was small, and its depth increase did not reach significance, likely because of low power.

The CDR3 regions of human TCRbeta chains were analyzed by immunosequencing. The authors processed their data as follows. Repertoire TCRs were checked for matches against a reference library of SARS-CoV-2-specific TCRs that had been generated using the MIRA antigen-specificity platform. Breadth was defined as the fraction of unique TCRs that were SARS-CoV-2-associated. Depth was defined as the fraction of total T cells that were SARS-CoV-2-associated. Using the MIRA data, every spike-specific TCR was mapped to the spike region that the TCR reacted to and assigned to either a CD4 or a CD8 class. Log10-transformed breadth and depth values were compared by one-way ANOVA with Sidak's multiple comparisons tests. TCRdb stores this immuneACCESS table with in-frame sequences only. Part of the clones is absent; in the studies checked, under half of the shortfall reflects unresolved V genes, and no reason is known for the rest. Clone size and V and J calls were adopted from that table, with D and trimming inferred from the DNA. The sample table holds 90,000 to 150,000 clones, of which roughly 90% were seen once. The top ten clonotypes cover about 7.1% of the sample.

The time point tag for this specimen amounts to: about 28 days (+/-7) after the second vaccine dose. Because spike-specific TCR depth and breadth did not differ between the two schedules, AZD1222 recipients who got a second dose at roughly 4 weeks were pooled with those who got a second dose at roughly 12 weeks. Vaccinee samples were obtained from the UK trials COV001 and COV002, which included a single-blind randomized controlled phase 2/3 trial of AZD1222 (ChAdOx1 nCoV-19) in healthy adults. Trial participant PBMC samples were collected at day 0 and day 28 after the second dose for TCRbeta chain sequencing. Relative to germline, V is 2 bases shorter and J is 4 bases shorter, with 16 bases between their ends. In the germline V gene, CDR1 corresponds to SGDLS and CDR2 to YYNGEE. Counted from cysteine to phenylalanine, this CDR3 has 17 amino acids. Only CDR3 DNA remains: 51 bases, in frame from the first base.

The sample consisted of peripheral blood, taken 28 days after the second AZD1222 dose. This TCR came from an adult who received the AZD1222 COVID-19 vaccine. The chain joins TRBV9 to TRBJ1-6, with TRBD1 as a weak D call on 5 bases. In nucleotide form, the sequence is TGTGCCAGCAGCGTTCACACCCGGGACGGGTATAATTCACCCCTCCACTTT. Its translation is CASSVHTRDGYNSPLHF.